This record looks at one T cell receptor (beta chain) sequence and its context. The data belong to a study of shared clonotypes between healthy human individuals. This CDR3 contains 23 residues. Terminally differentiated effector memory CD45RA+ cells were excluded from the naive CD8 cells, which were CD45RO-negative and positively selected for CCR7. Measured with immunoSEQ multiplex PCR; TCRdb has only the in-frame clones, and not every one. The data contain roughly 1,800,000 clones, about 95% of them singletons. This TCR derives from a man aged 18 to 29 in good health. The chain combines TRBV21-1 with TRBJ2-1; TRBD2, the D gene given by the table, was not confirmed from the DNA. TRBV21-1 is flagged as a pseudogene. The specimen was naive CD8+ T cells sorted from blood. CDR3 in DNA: TGTGCCAGCAGGGGTGACATACTTAACTGTATCGGGACTAGCGGCAATTTCTACAATGAGCAGTTCTTC. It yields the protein CASRGDILNCIGTSGNFYNEQFF.